Below, 20 T cell receptor beta chains from the same sample are listed, as sequenced in a study of T cells after yellow fever vaccination. TCRdb re-called the 5' RACE reads with MiXCR, one entry per CDR3 protein. Of 300,000 to 400,000 distinct CDR3 sequences in the sample, 8.7% are singletons; the top ten hold 15% to 20%. Sequenced material: PBMCs, taken on the day of the first yellow fever vaccination. The receptors here all came from a man aged 18 to 29 who received the YFV17D yellow fever vaccine.

This clonotype has a handful of counts. The chain carries TRBV15 and TRBJ2-2, with 11 bases that match TRBD1. Germline lookup yields CDR1 LNHNV and CDR2 YYDKDF (reference sequence). V lost 5 bases, J lost 3 bases, and 5 bases stayed unmatched. The CDR3 is made up of 16 amino acids. The CDR3 DNA sequence: TGTGCCACCAGCCCGGACAGGGGGCCGGACACCGGGGAGCTGTTTTTT. Protein sequence: CATSPDRGPDTGELFF. Variable domain in full (rest from reference TRBV15 and TRBJ2-2): DAMVIQNPRYQVTQFGKPVTLSCSQTLNHNVMYWYQQKSSQAPKLLFHYYDKDFNNEADTPDNFQSRRPNTSFCFLDIRSPGLGDTAMYLCATSPDRGPDTGELFFGEGSRLTVL.

V and J are TRBV29-1 and TRBJ2-7; unclear D gene. V lost 1 base to trimming and J lost 0 bases, with 4 bases between them. CDR1 is SQVTM and CDR2 is ANQGSEA in the germline V gene. The CDR3 sequence is 12 residues long. The CDR3, as DNA: TGCAGCGTTGAAGGAGTCTCCTACGAGCAGTACTTC. Its protein is CSVEGVSYEQYF.

There are a few counts of this clonotype. The V gene is TRBV7-6, the J gene TRBJ2-7; TRBD1 matches at 8 bases. The CDR3 is 16 amino acids. Germline V gene data show CDR1 as SGHVS and CDR2 as FNYEAQ. Trimming at V came to 6 bases and at J to 5 bases, leaving 15 bases not matched to a gene. The CDR3 DNA reads TGTGCCAGCAGTTCAAGGCTGACAGGGGAAGGGAACGAGCAGTACTTC. Its protein product is CASSSRLTGEGNEQYF.

There are many counts of this clonotype. The J gene is TRBJ2-1, the V gene TRBV5-1; 8 positions agree with TRBD1. The CDR3 has 13 amino acids. V shed 9 bases, J shed 3 bases, and the junction held 5 bases outside the gene matches. In germline, CDR1 is SGHRS, CDR2 YFSETQ. This chain's CDR3 is CATRTGHYNEQFF. The CDR3 DNA follows: TGCGCCACCAGGACAGGGCACTACAATGAGCAGTTCTTC.

The gene calls are TRBV7-9 and TRBJ1-5, with 10 bases that match TRBD1. CDR1 is SEHNR and CDR2 is FQNEAQ in the germline V gene (reference sequence). V lost 5 bases and J lost 2; bases outside the gene matches: 3. The CDR3 runs 15 residues. The CDR3 spells CASSQGTGGNQPQHF. As DNA, the CDR3 is TGTGCCAGCAGCCAAGGGACAGGGGGCAATCAGCCCCAGCATTTT. Together with reference TRBV7-9 and TRBJ1-5, the CDR3 gives the full variable domain: DTGVSQNPRHKITKRGQNVTFRCDPISEHNRLYWYRQTLGQGPEFLTYFQNEAQLEKSRLLSDRFSAERPKGSFSTLEIQRTEQGDSAMYLCASSQGTGGNQPQHFGDGTRLSIL.

This clonotype was recorded a few times. The chain uses TRBV27 and TRBJ2-7, with D tentatively TRBD1 (7 bases). Trimming took off 5 bases at V and 2 bases at J, with 22 bases between the two ends. The CDR3 is 17 amino acids. Germline CDR1 and CDR2: MNHEY and SMNVEV (reference sequence). CDR3 sequence (DNA): TGTGCCAGCAGTCCAGGGGGTGGGTACGGGGGCACCTACGAGCAGTACTTC. Amino acids: CASSPGGGYGGTYEQYF.

The chain is built from TRBV12-3 or TRBV12-4 and TRBJ1-1; D unresolved. The CDR3 sequence is 14 residues long. The V end lost 4 bases, the J end lost 3 bases, and 12 bases lay between the germline ends. CDR3 DNA sequence: TGTGCCAGCAGTTGGAGGGTTCAATACACTGAAGCTTTCTTT. It translates to CASSWRVQYTEAFF.

This clonotype was counted at least ten times. The chain links TRBV12-3 or TRBV12-4 to TRBJ1-2; D uncertain. Deletions cut 3 bases from V and 3 bases from J, with 5 bases between. CDR3 size: 12 residues. Written as DNA, the CDR3 is TGTGCCAGCAGTTTGAGGGACTATGGCTACACCTTC. It yields the protein CASSLRDYGYTF.

The chain joins TRBV4-1 to TRBJ2-3; D is unclear. CDR3 size: 14 residues. Germline CDR1 is MGHRA and CDR2 is YSYEKL. The V and J ends lost 1 base and 5 bases respectively, with 10 bases between them. The CDR3 nucleotides are TGCGCCAGCAGCCAAGGATCCGCTGGAGATACGCAGTATTTT. It is translated as CASSQGSAGDTQYF.

The DNA of the CDR3 is TGTGCCAGCAGACAGTATAATTCACCCCTCCACTTT. This codes for CASRQYNSPLHF. This chain joins TRBV6-5 and TRBJ1-6; no clear D gene. This CDR3 contains 12 residues. V shed 6 bases and J shed 4 bases, with 4 bases lying between them. The germline V gene has CDR1 MNHEY and CDR2 SVGAGI.

This clonotype was seen just once. CDR3 nucleotide sequence: TGTGCCAGCACCCGGACAGGGAGTGCCTACGAGCAGTACTTC. Translation: CASTRTGSAYEQYF. V gene TRBV6-1 combines with J gene TRBJ2-7, with 8 bases lining up with TRBD1. The CDR3 covers 14 residues. Per germline, CDR1 MNHNS and CDR2 SASEGT. The V gene end was trimmed by 7 bases and the J gene end by 2 bases; junction bases not matched to a gene: 7.

This clonotype has only a few counts. The chain couples TRBV6-5 to TRBJ1-6, with no clear D. CDR3 length: 15 residues. Looked up from germline, CDR1 is MNHEY and CDR2 is SVGAGI. The V end lost 0 bases, the J end lost 4 bases, and 7 bases lay between the germline ends. CDR3 bases: TGTGCCAGCAGTTACTCAGTGATTTATAATTCACCCCTCCACTTT. It yields the protein CASSYSVIYNSPLHF.

There are many counts of this clonotype. The genes are TRBV5-1 and TRBJ2-3; possible D gene TRBD1, 6 bases. The V gene's germline CDR1 is SGHRS and CDR2 YFSETQ. The CDR3 contains 15 residues. V lost 1 base, J lost 0 bases, and 9 bases lay in between. This CDR3 reads CASSLQGPSTDTQYF. The CDR3 DNA reads as TGCGCCAGCAGCTTGCAGGGGCCCAGCACAGATACGCAGTATTTT.

This chain joins TRBV12-3 or TRBV12-4 and TRBJ1-5, with D possibly matching TRBD1 (5 bases). V was pared by 8 bases and J by 8 bases, with 10 bases between. This CDR3 is built from 11 residues. The CDR3 sequence is CASGGGEPQHF. The CDR3 nucleotides are TGTGCCAGCGGGGGGGGAGAGCCCCAGCATTTT.

This chain joins TRBV20-1 and TRBJ2-3, with TRBD2 identical over 11 bases. CDR1 is DFQATT and CDR2 is SNEGSKA in the germline V gene (reference sequence). The CDR3 consists of 17 residues. Unmatched junction bases numbered 11, after V lost 3 bases and J lost 3 bases. The CDR3 region has the DNA TGCAGTGCTAGGTTCTTAGCGGGGGGGCCTGGGACAGATACGCAGTATTTT. This translates into CSARFLAGGPGTDTQYF.

This clonotype was seen only a few times. The V gene is TRBV11-2, the J gene TRBJ2-2, with D perhaps TRBD1 or TRBD2 (7 bases each). The CDR3 contains 20 residues. Trimming cost V 7 bases and J 5 bases, with 32 bases left between them. Germline assignment: CDR1 SGHAT and CDR2 FQNNGV. The CDR3 region has the DNA TGTGCCAGCACCCCCTTTGGGACAGACTTCGGGAGGATATCGACCGGGGAGCTGTTTTTT. It yields the protein CASTPFGTDFGRISTGELFF.

This clonotype has a handful of counts. V is TRBV6-2 or TRBV6-3 and J is TRBJ2-7; D call uncertain. The CDR3 extends over 15 amino acids. Germline V CDR1 and CDR2: MNHEY, SVGEGT. The V and J ends lost 2 bases and 4 bases respectively, with 15 bases between them. CDR3 nucleotide sequence: TGTGCCAGCAGTTACGCCGGCTTTCCCCCTTACGAGCAGTACGTC. Translation gives CASSYAGFPPYEQYV.

Only a few counts were recorded for this clonotype. This chain joins TRBV5-4 and TRBJ2-5; no clear D. Trimming left V 3 bases short and J 4 bases short, with 13 bases between. Germline CDR1 is SGHNT and CDR2 is YYREEE (reference sequence). CDR3 size: 14 residues. The CDR3 nucleotides read TGTGCCAGCAGCTCGCCGACCGAAGGAGAGACCCAGTACTTC. Its translation: CASSSPTEGETQYF.

This clonotype was detected ten times or more. This chain connects TRBV5-1 to TRBJ1-1; D ambiguous. This CDR3 contains 14 residues. Germline V gives CDR1 SGHRS, CDR2 YFSETQ. The ends were cut back, 1 base at V and 7 bases at J, with 14 bases in the middle. CDR3 coding DNA: TGCGCCAGCAGCTTGCGGGGTTCCACCGGTGAAGCTTTCTTT. Translating it yields CASSLRGSTGEAFF.

The chain has TRBV12-3 or TRBV12-4 and TRBJ1-2; 7 bases are a match to TRBD1. The CDR3 runs 15 residues. V lost 2 bases and J lost 6; bases outside the gene matches: 9. In DNA form, the CDR3 reads TGTGCCAGCAGTTTAACCCAGACAGGGTCCGATGGCTACACCTTC. This codes for CASSLTQTGSDGYTF.